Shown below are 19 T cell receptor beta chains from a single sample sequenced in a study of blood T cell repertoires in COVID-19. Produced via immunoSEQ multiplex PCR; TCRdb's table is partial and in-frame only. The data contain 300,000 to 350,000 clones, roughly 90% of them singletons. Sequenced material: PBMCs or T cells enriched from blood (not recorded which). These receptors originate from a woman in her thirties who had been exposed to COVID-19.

The CDR3 DNA reads TGTGCCAGCTCACCGTCCGTAAACTATGGCTACACCTTC. This gives the protein CASSPSVNYGYTF. This chain connects TRBV18 to TRBJ1-2; no firm D call. Germline V gene data show CDR1 as KGHSH and CDR2 as LQKENI. The V gene lost 3 bases and the J gene lost 2 bases, with 7 bases spanning the gap. The CDR3 consists of 13 residues.

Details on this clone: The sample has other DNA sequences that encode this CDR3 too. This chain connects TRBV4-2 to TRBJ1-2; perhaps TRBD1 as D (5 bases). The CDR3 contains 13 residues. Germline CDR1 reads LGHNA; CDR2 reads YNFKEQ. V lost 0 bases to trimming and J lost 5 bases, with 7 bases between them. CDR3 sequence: CASSQEAGYGYTF. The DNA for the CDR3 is TGTGCCAGCAGCCAAGAAGCAGGGTATGGCTACACCTTC.

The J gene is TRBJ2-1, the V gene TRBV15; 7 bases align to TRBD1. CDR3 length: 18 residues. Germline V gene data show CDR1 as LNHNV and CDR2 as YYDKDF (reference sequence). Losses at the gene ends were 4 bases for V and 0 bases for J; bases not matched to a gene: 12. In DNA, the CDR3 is TGTGCCACCAGCACCCTTTTCGGGACAGTTTCCTCCTACAATGAGCAGTTCTTC. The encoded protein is CATSTLFGTVSSYNEQFF.

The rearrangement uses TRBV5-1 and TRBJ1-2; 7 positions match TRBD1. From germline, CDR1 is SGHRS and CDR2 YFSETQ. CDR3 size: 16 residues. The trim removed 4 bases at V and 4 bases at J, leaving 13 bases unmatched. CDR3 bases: TGCGCCAGCAGCCTACTCCCCCGACAGGGAGGCTATGGCTACACCTTC. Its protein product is CASSLLPRQGGYGYTF.

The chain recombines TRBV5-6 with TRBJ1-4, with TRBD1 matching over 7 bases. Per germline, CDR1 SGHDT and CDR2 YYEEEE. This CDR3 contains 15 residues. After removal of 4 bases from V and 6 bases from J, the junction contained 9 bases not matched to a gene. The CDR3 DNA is TGTGCCAGCAGCCAAAAACAGGGGTATGATGAAAAACTGTTTTTT. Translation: CASSQKQGYDEKLFF.

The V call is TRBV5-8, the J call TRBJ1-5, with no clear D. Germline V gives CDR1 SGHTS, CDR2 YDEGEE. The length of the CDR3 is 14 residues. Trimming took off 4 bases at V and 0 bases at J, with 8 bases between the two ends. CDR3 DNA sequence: TGTGCCAGCAGCCGAACTTCTAGCAATCAGCCCCAGCATTTT. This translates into CASSRTSSNQPQHF.

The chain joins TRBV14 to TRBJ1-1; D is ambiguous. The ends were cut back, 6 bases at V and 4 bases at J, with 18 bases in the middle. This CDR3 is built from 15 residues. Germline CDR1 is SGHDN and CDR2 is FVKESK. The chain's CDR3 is CASSRLGNPTTEAFF. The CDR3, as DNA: TGTGCCAGCAGTAGATTGGGCAACCCGACCACTGAAGCTTTCTTT.

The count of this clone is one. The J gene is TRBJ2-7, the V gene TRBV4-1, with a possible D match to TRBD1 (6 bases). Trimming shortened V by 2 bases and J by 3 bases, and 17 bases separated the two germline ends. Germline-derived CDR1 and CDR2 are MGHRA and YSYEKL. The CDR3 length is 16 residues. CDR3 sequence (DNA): TGCGCCAGCAGCCAATCTCCGACAGGAGAGAGCTACGAGCAGTACTTC. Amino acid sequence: CASSQSPTGESYEQYF.

The CDR3 DNA sequence: TGTGCCTGGAGTGTACAGCCCTATGGCTACACCTTC. This codes for CAWSVQPYGYTF. The chain uses TRBV30 and TRBJ1-2; D gene ambiguous. The V and J ends lost 0 bases and 4 bases respectively, with 6 bases between them. Germline CDR1 and CDR2: GTSNPN and SVGIG (reference sequence). This CDR3 is built from 12 residues.

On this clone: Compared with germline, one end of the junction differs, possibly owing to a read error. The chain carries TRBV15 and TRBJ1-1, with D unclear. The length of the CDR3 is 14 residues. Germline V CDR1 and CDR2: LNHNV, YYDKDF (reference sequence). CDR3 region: CATRGPRENRPHNF. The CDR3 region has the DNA TGTGCCACGCGTGGGCCTAGGGAGAACCGCCCCCACAATTTT. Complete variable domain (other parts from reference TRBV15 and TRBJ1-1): DAMVIQNPRYQVTQFGKPVTLSCSQTLNHNVMYWYQQKSSQAPKLLFHYYDKDFNNEADTPDNFQSRRPNTSFCFLDIRSPGLGDTAMYLCATRGPRENRPHNFGQGTRLTVV.

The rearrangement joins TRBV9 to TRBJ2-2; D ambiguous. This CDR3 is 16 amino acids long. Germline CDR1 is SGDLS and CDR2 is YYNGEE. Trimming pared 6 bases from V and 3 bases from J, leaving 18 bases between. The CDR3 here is CASTRSPKIDTGELFF. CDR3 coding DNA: TGTGCCAGCACCCGTAGTCCAAAAATAGACACCGGGGAGCTGTTTTTT. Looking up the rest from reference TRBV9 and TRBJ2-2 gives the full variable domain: DSGVTQTPKHLITATGQRVTLRCSPRSGDLSVYWYQQSLDQGLQFLIQYYNGEERAKGNILERFSAQQFPDLHSELNLSSLELGDSALYFCASTRSPKIDTGELFFGEGSRLTVL.

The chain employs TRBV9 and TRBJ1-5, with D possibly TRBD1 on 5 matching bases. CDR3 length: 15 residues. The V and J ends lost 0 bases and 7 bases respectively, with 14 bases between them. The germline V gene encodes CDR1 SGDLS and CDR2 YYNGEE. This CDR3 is CASSVGVREGQPQHF. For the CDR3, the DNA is TGTGCCAGCAGCGTAGGAGTGAGGGAGGGGCAGCCCCAGCATTTT.

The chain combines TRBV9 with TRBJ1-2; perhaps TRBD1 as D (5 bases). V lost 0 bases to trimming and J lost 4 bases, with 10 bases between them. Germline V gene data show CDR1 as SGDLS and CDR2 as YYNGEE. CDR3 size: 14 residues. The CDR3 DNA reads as TGTGCCAGCAGCGTAGAACCAGGGCCCTATGGCTACACCTTC. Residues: CASSVEPGPYGYTF.

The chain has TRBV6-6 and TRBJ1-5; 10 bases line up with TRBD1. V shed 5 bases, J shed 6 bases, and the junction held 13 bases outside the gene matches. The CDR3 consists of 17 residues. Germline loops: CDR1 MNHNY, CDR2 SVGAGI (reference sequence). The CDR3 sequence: CASSLYSGTGVTQPQHF. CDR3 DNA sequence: TGTGCCAGCAGTCTATACTCCGGGACAGGGGTAACTCAGCCCCAGCATTTT.

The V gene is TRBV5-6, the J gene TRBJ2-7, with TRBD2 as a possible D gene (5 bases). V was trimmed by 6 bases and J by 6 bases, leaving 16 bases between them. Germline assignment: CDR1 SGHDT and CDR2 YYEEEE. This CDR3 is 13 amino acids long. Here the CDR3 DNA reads TGTGCCAGCACCCGCCTAAGGACTGTCGAGCAGTACTTC. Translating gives CASTRLRTVEQYF.

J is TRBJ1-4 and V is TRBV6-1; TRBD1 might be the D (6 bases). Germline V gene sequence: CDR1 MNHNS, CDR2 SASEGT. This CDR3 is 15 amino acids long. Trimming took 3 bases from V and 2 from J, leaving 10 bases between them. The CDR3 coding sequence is TGTGCCAGCAGTGAGGGGGCGGCGACTAATGAAAAACTGTTTTTT. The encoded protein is CASSEGAATNEKLFF.

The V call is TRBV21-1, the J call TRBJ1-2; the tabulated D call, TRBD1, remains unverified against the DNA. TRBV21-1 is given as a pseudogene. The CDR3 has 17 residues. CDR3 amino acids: CASSKGLPGGVIHGYTF. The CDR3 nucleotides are TGTGCCAGCAGCAAAGGGCTGCCAGGGGGAGTAATTCATGGCTACACCTTC.

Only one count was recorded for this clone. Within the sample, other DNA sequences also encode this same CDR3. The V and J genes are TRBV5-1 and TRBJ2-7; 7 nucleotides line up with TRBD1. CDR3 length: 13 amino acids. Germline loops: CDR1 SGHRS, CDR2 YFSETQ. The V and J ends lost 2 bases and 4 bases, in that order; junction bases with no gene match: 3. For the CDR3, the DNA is TGCGCCAGCAGCTTCGGACAGGATTACGAGCAGTACTTC. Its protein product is CASSFGQDYEQYF. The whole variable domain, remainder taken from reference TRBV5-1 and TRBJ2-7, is KAGVTQTPRYLIKTRGQQVTLSCSPISGHRSVSWYQQTPGQGLQFLFEYFSETQRNKGNFPGRFSGRQFSNSRSEMNVSTLELGDSALYLCASSFGQDYEQYFGPGTRLTVT.

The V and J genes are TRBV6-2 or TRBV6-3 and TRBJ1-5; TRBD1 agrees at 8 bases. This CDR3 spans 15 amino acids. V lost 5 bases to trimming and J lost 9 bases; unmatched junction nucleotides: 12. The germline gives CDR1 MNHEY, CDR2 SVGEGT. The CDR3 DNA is TGTGCCAGCAGTGGGGACAGGATGGGACCCGGGCCCCAGCATTTT. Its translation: CASSGDRMGPGPQHF.